This TCR beta chain was sequenced for a study of T cell repertoires in cytomegalovirus infection. Study context: CMV epitopes in the study were HLA-C-restricted (recently identified) and HLA-B-restricted (well studied). Both CMV infection and a matching HLA type were indicated by public TCR beta signatures.

V shed 6 bases, J shed 8 bases, and the junction held 14 bases outside the gene matches. Per the germline V gene, CDR1 is LGHNA and CDR2 is YNFKEQ. This CDR3 is 16 amino acids long. Study-wide results and caveats: Carriers of CMV and the relevant HLA type were discriminated by public TCR beta frequency. In two of eight donors, the top clonotype was HLA-C-restricted CMV-specific.

A note on this clonotype: Its antigen is unknown.

TCRdb called the reads again in MiXCR, with one record for every CDR3 protein. The sample has fewer than 650,000 distinct CDR3 sequences, roughly 43% seen once. The clonotype comes from a human donor in good health (CMV status not recorded). Some clones in this sample may be carry-over from other donors' samples. This specimen consisted of cultured PBMCs, obtained from culture after CMV antigen stimulation. The chain combines TRBV4-2 with TRBJ1-2; 11 nucleotides align to TRBD1. CDR3 coding DNA: TGTGCCAGCAGTCACCGGGACAGGGGGTTTCTAAGGGGCTACACCTTC. This translates into CASSHRDRGFLRGYTF.